The 6 T cell receptor beta chains given below trace back to one sample, sequenced in a study of cytomegalovirus exposure and HLA in healthy donors. The table came from immunoSEQ multiplex PCR; TCRdb's copy has only in-frame clones and leaves some out. The table records about 110,000 clones, under 97% of them present only once. Sequencing was carried out using PBMCs. Receptors were obtained from a woman aged 18-29 years in good health and CMV-seronegative.

The chain couples TRBV6-6 to TRBJ1-5; tentatively, D is TRBD1 (5 bases). With 0 bases removed from V and 2 bases from J, the gap between germline ends came to 11 bases. Germline loops: CDR1 MNHNY, CDR2 SVGAGI (reference sequence). The CDR3 is 16 amino acids. This CDR3 reads CASSYSRQGGNQPQHF. CDR3 nucleotides: TGTGCCAGCAGTTACTCACGACAAGGGGGCAATCAGCCCCAGCATTTT.

The chain carries TRBV7-3 and TRBJ2-3, with a tentative D call TRBD1 (6 bases). From germline, CDR1 is SGHTA and CDR2 FQGTGA. CDR3 length equals 16 residues. Trimming removed 5 bases from V and 3 bases from J, with 18 bases in between. The CDR3, as DNA: TGTGCCAGCAGCAGACAGCCTAAAGGGGGAACAGATACGCAGTATTTT. It encodes CASSRQPKGGTDTQYF.

The V gene is TRBV27, the J gene TRBJ2-1, with D maybe TRBD2 (6 bases). Trimming removed 5 bases at V and 4 bases at J, with 9 bases between. The CDR3 consists of 13 residues. Germline CDR1 reads MNHEY; CDR2 reads SMNVEV (reference sequence). CDR3 amino acids: CASSRGVYNEQFF. CDR3 in DNA: TGTGCCAGCAGTCGCGGGGTTTACAATGAGCAGTTCTTC.

The V call is TRBV4-3, the J call TRBJ2-5; D unresolved. CDR1 LGHNA and CDR2 YSLEER come from the germline V gene. With 7 bases removed from V and 1 base from J, the gap between germline ends came to 7 bases. The CDR3 has 12 residues. DNA for the CDR3: TGCGCCAGCATTGGCGGCCAAGAGACCCAGTACTTC. Its translation is CASIGGQETQYF.

V usage is TRBV4-2 and J usage is TRBJ1-1; D uncertain. With 0 bases removed from V and 0 bases from J, the gap between germline ends came to 8 bases. Germline V lookup: CDR1 LGHNA, CDR2 YNFKEQ. The CDR3 runs to 15 residues. The CDR3 region has the DNA TGTGCCAGCAGCCAAGATGAGGCGGTGAACACTGAAGCTTTCTTT. It codes for CASSQDEAVNTEAFF.

This chain uses TRBV18 with TRBJ1-5; D is possibly TRBD1 (5 bases). This CDR3 spans 15 amino acids. CDR1 and CDR2 (germline): KGHSH, LQKENI. V was cut by 8 bases and J by 5 bases, with 19 bases left in between. CDR3 sequence reads: CASAQVAGLDQPQHF. CDR3 in DNA: TGTGCCAGCGCACAGGTGGCCGGGTTAGATCAGCCCCAGCATTTT.